This TCR beta chain is drawn from a study of CXCR3-negative and CXCR3-positive naive CD8 T cells. Every CD8+ subset sample held around 300,000 flow-sorted cells, done in triplicate. UMI labels and 5' RACE were used to prepare the TRB cDNA libraries. TCRdb reanalyzed the 5' RACE reads, giving one entry per CDR3 protein sequence and no DNA. The sample table sets out roughly 93,000 distinct CDR3 sequences. Study-level points and caveats: The study inferred TCR strength from TRB CDR3 properties and found comparable surface CD5 between naive subsets. For CXCR3-positive naive cells, TRB CDR3s were more hydrophobic than those of CXCR3-negative naive cells. With respect to TRBV-TRBJ usage, naive CXCR3-negative and CXCR3-positive cells were similar; memory differed.

Comments on this clonotype: Its antigen is still unknown.

The receptor was derived from a human donor in good health. Some clones in this sample may be carry-over from other donors' samples. The sequencing sample was made of naive CXCR3+ CD8+ T cells from blood. The subset: CD45RO-CCR7+CD27+CD95- naive CD8+ T cells expressing CXCR3 (TNR3+).

CDR3 in amino acids: CASSQDKAGISYEQYF. This chain links TRBV14 with TRBJ2-7; the TRBD1 assignment by TCRdb is unverifiable without DNA. CDR3 length equals 16 residues. Germline V lookup: CDR1 SGHDN, CDR2 FVKESK. Complete variable domain (other parts from reference TRBV14 and TRBJ2-7): EAGVTQFPSHSVIEKGQTVTLRCDPISGHDNLYWYRRVMGKEIKFLLHFVKESKQDESGMPNNRFLAERTGGTYSTLKVQPAELEDSGVYFCASSQDKAGISYEQYFGPGTRLTVT.